This T cell receptor beta chain was captured by sequencing in a study of cytomegalovirus exposure and HLA in healthy donors. PCR employed 60 Vbeta and 13 Jbeta primers. The data were produced by immunoSEQ multiplex PCR, yet TCRdb's version contains in-frame clones alone and is incomplete. The repertoire consists of 200,000 or so clones, with around 84% occurring once and the leading ten covering around 3%. The study's findings and limits: Most TCR sequences proved rare, with some public TCRs found in many donors. Later analysis associated a missense DCLRE1C variant with TCR beta V- and J-gene trimming.

With regard to this clone: Its antigen is currently unknown.

The TCR sequence derives from a woman in her forties or fifties in good health and CMV-seropositive. The sample was PBMCs.

The CDR3 region has the DNA TGCGCCAGCAGCCCGACCGGGGACAGCGAAAAAGAGACCCAGTACTTC. Translated, it gives CASSPTGDSEKETQYF. The genes are TRBV4-1 and TRBJ2-5; 7 bases are a match to TRBD1. Germline-derived CDR1 and CDR2 are MGHRA and YSYEKL. V lost 4 bases and J lost 3; bases outside the gene matches: 11. The CDR3 has 16 amino acids.